These 29 T cell receptor beta chains originate from one sample sequenced in a study of blood T cell repertoires in COVID-19. The method was immunoSEQ multiplex PCR; TCRdb's version includes in-frame clones alone and lacks a portion of them. The data show approximately 180,000 clones, roughly 84% seen once. The specimen was peripheral blood. All receptors come from a woman aged 35 to 49 with COVID-19, enrolled during active disease.

The chain has TRBV3-1 (or the pseudogene TRBV3-2) and TRBJ1-6; possibly TRBD1 for D (5 bases). Trimming took off 0 bases at V and 11 bases at J, with 17 bases between the two ends. The CDR3 covers 16 residues. The germline V gene encodes CDR1 LGHDT and CDR2 YNNKEL (reference sequence). The CDR3 here is CASSQDKGAKVAPLHF. In DNA, the CDR3 is TGTGCCAGCAGCCAAGATAAAGGGGCCAAAGTGGCACCCCTCCACTTT.

The chain is built from TRBV7-8 and TRBJ2-3, with D possibly matching TRBD2 (5 bases). The germline V and J ends were trimmed by 1 base and 1 base, with 12 bases remaining between them. The V gene's germline CDR1 is SGHVS and CDR2 FQNEAQ. The CDR3 length is 16 residues. This CDR3 reads CASSLVLWRGTDTQYF. CDR3 bases: TGTGCCAGCAGCTTAGTGCTGTGGCGGGGCACAGATACGCAGTATTTT. The full variable domain, in which reference TRBV7-8 and TRBJ2-3 provide the parts outside the CDR3, is GAGVSQSPRYKVAKRGQDVALRCDPISGHVSLFWYQQALGQGPEFLTYFQNEAQLDKSGLPSDRFFAERPEGSVSTLKIQRTQQEDSAVYLCASSLVLWRGTDTQYFGPGTRLTVL.

The gene calls are TRBV27 and TRBJ2-6; D not resolved. Trimming pared 7 bases from V and 0 bases from J, leaving 4 bases between. Looked up from germline, CDR1 is MNHEY and CDR2 is SMNVEV (reference sequence). The CDR3 loop spans 13 amino acids. The CDR3 DNA reads as TGTGCCAGCACCAACTCTGGGGCCAACGTCCTGACTTTC. Protein product: CASTNSGANVLTF. Filled out from reference TRBV27 and TRBJ2-6, the complete variable domain reads EAQVTQNPRYLITVTGKKLTVTCSQNMNHEYMSWYRQDPGLGLRQIYYSMNVEVTDKGDVPEGYKVSRKEKRNFPLILESPSPNQTSLYFCASTNSGANVLTFGAGSRLTVL.

This clone has a handful of counts. The genes are TRBV24-1 and TRBJ2-1, with a tentative D call TRBD2 (6 bases). V lost 1 base and J 6 bases, leaving 15 bases between the germline ends. Germline values: CDR1 KGHDR, CDR2 SFDVKD. This CDR3 has 16 residues. The CDR3 DNA reads as TGTGCCACCAGTGATTTCCCGGGACTTAGATCCAATGAGCAGTTCTTC. It translates to CATSDFPGLRSNEQFF.

The chain combines TRBV4-2 with TRBJ1-4; 8 bases are a match to TRBD1. The CDR3 has 17 residues. V was clipped by 0 bases and J by 7 bases; unmatched bases: 10. Germline V gene sequence: CDR1 LGHNA, CDR2 YNFKEQ. This chain's CDR3 is CASSQDPPAGGSEKLFF. The CDR3 DNA reads as TGTGCCAGCAGCCAAGATCCCCCCGCAGGGGGCAGTGAAAAACTGTTTTTT.

This sequence joins TRBV19 and TRBJ1-3, with 7 positions matching TRBD1. The CDR3 covers 15 residues. The germline CDR1 and CDR2 sequences are LNHDA and SQIVND (reference sequence). The J segment lost 0 bases and the V segment lost 3 bases, leaving 2 bases of the junction unmatched. Written as DNA, the CDR3 is TGTGCCAGTAGTATGACAGGGACCTCTGGAAACACCATATATTTT. It is translated as CASSMTGTSGNTIYF.

V gene TRBV5-1 combines with J gene TRBJ2-5; D is possibly TRBD1 (6 bases). This CDR3 is built from 15 residues. V was trimmed by 5 bases and J by 9 bases, leaving 23 bases between them. In germline, CDR1 is SGHRS, CDR2 YFSETQ. The CDR3 bases are TGCGCCAGCAGTCCCGCGACAGGCTTATGGGAAGCCCAGTACTTC. Its protein product is CASSPATGLWEAQYF.

To note about this clone: In the same sample, other DNA sequences code for this CDR3. V gene TRBV6-5 combines with J gene TRBJ2-7, with 7 bases that match TRBD1. CDR1 is MNHEY and CDR2 is SVGAGI in the germline V gene. J was trimmed by 2 bases and V by 8 bases; bases with no gene match: 6. The CDR3 runs 13 residues. The CDR3 region has the DNA TGTGCCAGCTCCCCTACAGGGGCCTACGAGCAGTACTTC. Residues: CASSPTGAYEQYF.

This chain connects TRBV13 to TRBJ2-7; 8 bases map to TRBD2. Germline CDR1 PRHDT, CDR2 FYEKMQ (reference sequence). This CDR3 comprises 15 residues. Trimming at V came to 1 base and at J to 0 bases, leaving 2 bases not matched to a gene. The DNA of the CDR3 is TGTGCCAGCAGCTTAGCGGGGGGGAGCTCCTACGAGCAGTACTTC. Its protein product is CASSLAGGSSYEQYF.

The rearrangement joins TRBV3-1 (or the pseudogene TRBV3-2) to TRBJ1-2, with a possible D match to TRBD1 (6 bases). The CDR3 consists of 14 residues. With 3 bases removed from V and 3 bases from J, the gap between germline ends came to 11 bases. Germline values: CDR1 LGHDT, CDR2 YNNKEL (reference sequence). This CDR3 reads CASSQGHSDYGYTF. The CDR3 coding sequence is TGTGCCAGCAGCCAGGGACACTCGGACTATGGCTACACCTTC.

This sequence joins TRBV27 and TRBJ2-7; TRBD1 aligns across 9 bases. The CDR3 sequence is 14 residues long. Germline CDR1 is MNHEY and CDR2 is SMNVEV (reference sequence). The J segment lost 4 bases and the V segment lost 3 bases, leaving 4 bases of the junction unmatched. CDR3 sequence: CASSFGQGWYEQYF. CDR3 in DNA: TGTGCCAGCAGTTTCGGACAGGGGTGGTACGAGCAGTACTTC.

This clone has only a few counts. The genes are TRBV27 and TRBJ2-2, with no clear D. Germline V gene data show CDR1 as MNHEY and CDR2 as SMNVEV (reference sequence). V gave up 1 base and J gave up 4 bases, with 10 bases separating them. There are 15 residues in the CDR3. This CDR3 is CASSLLSVSTGELFF. Written as DNA, the CDR3 is TGTGCCAGCAGTTTATTGTCTGTTAGCACCGGGGAGCTGTTTTTT.

V is TRBV7-6 and J is TRBJ1-1, with 12 nucleotides matching TRBD1. The CDR3 is 15 amino acids. The V gene's germline CDR1 is SGHVS and CDR2 FNYEAQ. Losses at the gene ends were 4 bases for V and 6 bases for J; bases not matched to a gene: 6. The CDR3 region is CASSSGQGARAEAFF. The CDR3 DNA follows: TGTGCCAGCAGCTCGGGACAGGGGGCGCGGGCTGAAGCTTTCTTT.

This clone was seen only a few times. The V gene is TRBV28, the J gene TRBJ1-2; no clear D gene. Per germline, CDR1 MDHEN and CDR2 SYDVKM. This CDR3 is 13 amino acids long. V shed 2 bases and J shed 0 bases, with 4 bases lying between them. This chain's CDR3 is CASSLESNYGYTF. CDR3 bases: TGTGCCAGCAGTTTAGAGTCTAACTATGGCTACACCTTC.

This rearrangement joins TRBV27 to TRBJ2-1; 9 bases align to TRBD2. Germline V lookup: CDR1 MNHEY, CDR2 SMNVEV (reference sequence). The CDR3 covers 16 residues. V shed 6 bases and J 9 bases; nucleotides not matched to a gene: 15. The CDR3 sequence is CASRTGPAGGHGEQFF. The CDR3 region has the DNA TGTGCCAGCAGAACGGGTCCAGCGGGGGGCCACGGTGAGCAGTTCTTC.

In nucleotides, the CDR3 is TGTGCCAGCAGCAAATCCTCCGGGACTAGCGGGGGAGAGACCCAGTACTTC. Its translation: CASSKSSGTSGGETQYF. The gene calls are TRBV4-2 and TRBJ2-5, with TRBD2 identical over 14 bases. With 5 bases clipped from V and 4 bases from J, the junction kept 9 bases outside the gene matches. The CDR3 covers 17 residues. Per the germline V gene, CDR1 is LGHNA and CDR2 is YNFKEQ.

The J gene is TRBJ1-2, the V gene TRBV28; the D gene is possibly TRBD1 (6 bases). The CDR3 sequence is 16 residues long. The germline V and J ends were trimmed by 3 bases and 8 bases, with 22 bases remaining between them. Germline loops: CDR1 MDHEN, CDR2 SYDVKM. The CDR3 loop reads CASSFPQQGSTTGYTF. The CDR3 coding sequence is TGTGCCAGCAGTTTTCCCCAACAGGGATCGACGACCGGCTACACCTTC.

The chain couples TRBV21-1 to TRBJ1-6; the D segment call TRBD1 is taken from the table without a DNA check. TRBV21-1 is annotated as a pseudogene. There are 17 residues in the CDR3. The chain's CDR3 is CASARFDPRGKDSPLHF. In DNA form, the CDR3 reads TGTGCCAGCGCGAGATTCGACCCCAGGGGAAAGGATTCACCCCTCCACTTT.

The chain uses TRBV20-1 and TRBJ1-6, with D maybe TRBD1 (5 bases). Trimming removed 3 bases at V and 10 bases at J, with 10 bases between. CDR3 length equals 12 residues. The germline V gene has CDR1 DFQATT and CDR2 SNEGSKA (reference sequence). DNA of the CDR3: TGCAGTGCTAGTCAGGGTAACTCACCCCTCCACTTT. It is translated as CSASQGNSPLHF.

The gene calls are TRBV7-2 and TRBJ2-1; 11 bases are shared with TRBD2. The CDR3 is made up of 15 amino acids. CDR1 SGHTA and CDR2 FQGNSA come from the germline V gene. Trimming cost V 3 bases and J 2 bases; bases outside gene matches: 0. CDR3 DNA: TGTGCCAGCAGCTTTAGCGGGAGGGCCTACAATGAGCAGTTCTTC. Amino acid sequence: CASSFSGRAYNEQFF.

CDR3 sequence (DNA): TGTGCCAGCACCCCATCTCTCCGGGGAGAGACCCAGTACTTC. Protein product: CASTPSLRGETQYF. The chain joins TRBV28 to TRBJ2-5; possibly TRBD2 for D (5 bases). The CDR3 consists of 14 residues. Germline V gene lookup returns CDR1 MDHEN and CDR2 SYDVKM. V lost 7 bases and J lost 4, with 16 bases in between.

The V gene is TRBV19, the J gene TRBJ2-7; tentatively, D is TRBD1 (5 bases). V was clipped by 5 bases and J by 5 bases, with 7 bases between them. This CDR3 contains 11 residues. The germline V gene has CDR1 LNHDA and CDR2 SQIVND (reference sequence). The CDR3: CASSAGNEQYF. The CDR3 DNA is TGTGCCAGTAGTGCAGGGAACGAGCAGTACTTC.

The chain uses TRBV6-4 and TRBJ2-6; 10 nucleotides line up with TRBD2. The trim removed 4 bases at V and 0 bases at J, leaving 0 bases unmatched. The CDR3 contains 16 residues. CDR1 and CDR2 (germline): MRHNA, SNTAGT. The CDR3: CASSGTSGSGANVLTF. The CDR3 bases are TGTGCCAGCAGTGGGACTAGCGGCTCTGGGGCCAACGTCCTGACTTTC.

This clone was seen just once. The chain joins TRBV5-6 to TRBJ1-2; TRBD1 aligns across 7 bases. The CDR3 loop spans 16 amino acids. After removal of 1 base from V and 4 bases from J, the junction contained 10 bases not matched to a gene. CDR1 and CDR2 from the germline V gene are SGHDT and YYEEEE. The CDR3 DNA follows: TGTGCCAGCAGCTTGTATATCGCAGGGGGGCCCTATGGCTACACCTTC. It specifies CASSLYIAGGPYGYTF.

The CDR3 here is CSATDRVSPHF. The CDR3 coding sequence is TGCAGTGCCACCGACAGGGTTTCTCCCCACTTT. The chain recombines TRBV20-1 with TRBJ1-6, with TRBD1 identical over 7 bases. Germline loops: CDR1 DFQATT, CDR2 SNEGSKA (reference sequence). The CDR3 length is 11 residues. The V segment lost 6 bases and the J segment 18 bases; nucleotides outside the gene matches: 11.

The rearrangement joins TRBV28 to TRBJ1-4, with 11 bases matching TRBD1. V dropped 6 bases and J dropped 2; count of bases not matched to a gene: 8. CDR1 and CDR2 (germline): MDHEN, SYDVKM. CDR3 length equals 17 residues. The CDR3 protein is CASRADRGQSTNEKLFF. In DNA, the CDR3 is TGTGCCAGCAGAGCGGACAGGGGGCAATCGACTAATGAAAAACTGTTTTTT.

On this clone itself: The sample holds other DNA sequences that translate to the same CDR3. This rearrangement joins TRBV2 to TRBJ1-4; 9 nucleotides line up with TRBD1. The trim removed 5 bases at V and 7 bases at J, leaving 5 bases unmatched. The CDR3 has 14 amino acids. The germline V gene has CDR1 SNHLY and CDR2 FYNNEI. The CDR3 reads CASSLTGGGEKLFF. The CDR3 DNA sequence: TGTGCCAGCAGTCTAACAGGGGGCGGTGAAAAACTGTTTTTT.

The V and J genes are TRBV3-1 (or the pseudogene TRBV3-2) and TRBJ1-6, with a tentative D call TRBD1 (5 bases). Per the germline V gene, CDR1 is LGHDT and CDR2 is YNNKEL (reference sequence). Trimming removed 1 base from V and 7 bases from J, with 14 bases in between. The CDR3 has 16 residues. CDR3 region: CASSQGPGLPNSPLHF. The CDR3 nucleotides are TGTGCCAGCAGCCAAGGCCCGGGACTACCAAATTCACCCCTCCACTTT.

The V call is TRBV19, the J call TRBJ1-6; 8 nucleotides line up with TRBD1. The CDR3 length is 14 residues. Trimming cost V 10 bases and J 6 bases; bases outside gene matches: 8. The germline gives CDR1 LNHDA, CDR2 SQIVND (reference sequence). CDR3 region: CATLDRAVNSPLHF. As DNA, the CDR3 is TGTGCCACCCTGGACAGGGCGGTTAATTCACCCCTCCACTTT.